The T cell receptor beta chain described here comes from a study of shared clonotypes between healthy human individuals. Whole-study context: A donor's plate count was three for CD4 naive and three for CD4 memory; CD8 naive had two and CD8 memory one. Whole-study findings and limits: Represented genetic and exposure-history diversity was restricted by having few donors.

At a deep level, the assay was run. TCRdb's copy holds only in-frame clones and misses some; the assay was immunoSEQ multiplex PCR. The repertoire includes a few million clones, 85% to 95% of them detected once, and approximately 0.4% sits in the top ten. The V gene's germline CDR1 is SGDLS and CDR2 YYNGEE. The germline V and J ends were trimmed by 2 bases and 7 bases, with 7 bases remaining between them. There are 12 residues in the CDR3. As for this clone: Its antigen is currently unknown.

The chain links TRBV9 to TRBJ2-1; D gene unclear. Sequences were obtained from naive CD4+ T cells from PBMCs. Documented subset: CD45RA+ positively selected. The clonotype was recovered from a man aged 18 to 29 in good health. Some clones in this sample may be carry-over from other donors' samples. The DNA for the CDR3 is TGTGCCAGCAGCGTGGACGAAAATGAGCAGTTCTTC. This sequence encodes CASSVDENEQFF. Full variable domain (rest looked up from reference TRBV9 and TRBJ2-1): DSGVTQTPKHLITATGQRVTLRCSPRSGDLSVYWYQQSLDQGLQFLIQYYNGEERAKGNILERFSAQQFPDLHSELNLSSLELGDSALYFCASSVDENEQFFGPGTRLTVL.